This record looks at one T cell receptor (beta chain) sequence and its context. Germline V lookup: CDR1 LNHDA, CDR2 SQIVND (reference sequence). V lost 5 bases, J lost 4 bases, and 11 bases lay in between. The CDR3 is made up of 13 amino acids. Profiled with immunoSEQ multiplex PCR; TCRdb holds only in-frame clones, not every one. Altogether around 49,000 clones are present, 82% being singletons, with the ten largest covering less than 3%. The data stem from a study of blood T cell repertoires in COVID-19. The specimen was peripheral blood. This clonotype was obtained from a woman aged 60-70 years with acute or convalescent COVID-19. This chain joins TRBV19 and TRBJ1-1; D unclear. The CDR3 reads CASSADYATEAFF. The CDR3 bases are TGTGCCAGTAGTGCAGACTACGCCACTGAAGCTTTCTTT.